This T cell receptor (beta chain) was profiled in a study of T cell responses to AZD1222 COVID-19 vaccine. Study-level points and caveats: Rises in breadth and depth of Spike-specific TCRs came after two AZD1222 doses. The study found vaccine-associated CD4 TCRs spanning spike, dominant at 160-218 and 743-854. Clonal diversity was possibly underestimated; the donors were predominantly white British and more often female.

A word on this clone: Its antigen remains unidentified.

V was shortened by 0 bases and J by 3 bases, with 15 bases between the two germline ends. This CDR3 comprises 16 residues. Germline assignment: CDR1 MNHEY and CDR2 SVGEGT. Assay used: immunoSEQ multiplex PCR; TCRdb lists only in-frame clones, some missing. The repertoire includes about 140,000 clones, 70% to 90% of them detected once, and nearly 3.5% sits in the top ten. V and J are TRBV6-2 or TRBV6-3 and TRBJ2-7; D might be TRBD1 (6 bases). The sequence came from an adult in good health. The material was peripheral blood, obtained on day 0 of AZD1222 vaccination. CDR3: CASSYSSPGTSYEQYF. The CDR3 DNA reads TGTGCCAGCAGTTACTCGAGCCCCGGGACAAGCTACGAGCAGTACTTC.